These 28 T cell receptor beta chains were all obtained from the same sample, sequenced in a study of Graves' ophthalmopathy and Graves' hyperthyroidism. RNA served as the template for amplifying TCR beta CDR3 regions. HTBI primers served in a first-round RT-PCR, which a second-round multiplex PCR followed. From the multiplex PCR reads, TCRdb called clonotypes with MiXCR, one entry per CDR3 protein. The sample has approximately 210,000 distinct CDR3 sequences; about 22% are singletons. Source material: peripheral blood. The source of these receptors is a woman between 50 and 59 years old with Graves' ophthalmopathy.

This clonotype was seen many times. The V gene is TRBV28, the J gene TRBJ1-5, with unresolved D. This CDR3 has 17 residues. V dropped 1 base and J dropped 0 bases, with 13 bases sitting between them. Germline-derived CDR1 and CDR2 are MDHEN and SYDVKM. CDR3 coding DNA: TGTGCCAGCAGTTTATTACCAGCGAGCTATAGCAATCAGCCCCAGCATTTT. Amino acids: CASSLLPASYSNQPQHF.

Many counts were recorded for this clonotype. The V gene is TRBV7-2, the J gene TRBJ2-7, with D possibly being TRBD1 or TRBD2 (5 bases each). The germline gives CDR1 SGHTA, CDR2 FQGNSA. V lost 1 base and J 8 bases, leaving 12 bases between the germline ends. The CDR3 is 13 amino acids. DNA for the CDR3: TGTGCCAGCAGCTTAGGAGTAGGGGAGAAGCAGTACTTC. Amino acid sequence: CASSLGVGEKQYF.

This clonotype was observed at least ten times. The rearrangement uses TRBV11-2 and TRBJ2-2; TRBD1 might be the D (6 bases). The CDR3 extends over 15 amino acids. CDR1 and CDR2 (germline): SGHAT, FQNNGV. The V end was cut by 2 bases, the J end by 5 bases, with 12 bases between. CDR3 DNA sequence: TGTGCCAGCAGCTTACGGACAGACCGAACCGGGGAGCTGTTTTTT. Encoded protein: CASSLRTDRTGELFF. The full variable domain, in which reference TRBV11-2 and TRBJ2-2 provide the parts outside the CDR3, is EAGVAQSPRYKIIEKRQSVAFWCNPISGHATLYWYQQILGQGPKLLIQFQNNGVVDDSQLPKDRFSAERLKGVDSTLKIQPAKLEDSAVYLCASSLRTDRTGELFFGEGSRLTVL.

This clonotype showed up many times. The V gene is TRBV6-2 or TRBV6-3, the J gene TRBJ1-1; possible D gene TRBD1, 5 bases. The CDR3 covers 15 residues. Trimming pared 4 bases from V and 4 bases from J, leaving 16 bases between. Per germline, CDR1 MNHEY and CDR2 SVGEGT. The DNA of the CDR3 is TGTGCCAGCAGTTTCAGACAGCGACGGATCACTGAAGCTTTCTTT. Translation gives CASSFRQRRITEAFF.

The chain employs TRBV12-3 or TRBV12-4 and TRBJ1-1, with a tentative D call TRBD1 (5 bases). V gave up 7 bases and J gave up 5 bases, with 14 bases separating them. This CDR3 region has 13 residues. The CDR3 here is CASTGPRGTEAFF. CDR3 in DNA: TGTGCCAGCACGGGACCCCGAGGGACTGAAGCTTTCTTT.

This clonotype has at least ten counts. The genes are TRBV12-3 or TRBV12-4 and TRBJ1-1; D is perhaps TRBD1 (5 bases). CDR3 length: 13 residues. Trimming cost V 6 bases and J 5 bases, with 13 bases left between them. CDR3 loop: CASRGVGVTEAFF. The CDR3 DNA reads as TGTGCCAGCAGGGGGGTCGGAGTAACTGAAGCTTTCTTT.

This clonotype came up many times. CDR3 region: CASRFRDGRKGQYF. The CDR3 region has the DNA TGTGCCAGCAGGTTCCGGGACGGACGCAAGGGGCAGTACTTC. The chain couples TRBV6-1 to TRBJ2-7; either TRBD1 or TRBD2 may fit D (5 bases each). The CDR3 loop spans 14 amino acids. Germline assignment: CDR1 MNHNS and CDR2 SASEGT. V lost 6 bases and J lost 9, with 21 bases in between.

This clonotype was detected only a few times. The rearrangement joins TRBV19 to TRBJ2-2; TRBD1 matches at 9 bases. After removal of 9 bases from V and 4 bases from J, the junction contained 6 bases not matched to a gene. Germline values: CDR1 LNHDA, CDR2 SQIVND (reference sequence). The CDR3 is 14 residues long. The CDR3: CASTVTGGTGELFF. CDR3 DNA sequence: TGTGCCAGCACGGTGACAGGGGGCACCGGGGAGCTGTTTTTT.

This clonotype was found once. CDR3 sequence: CASSEEGTSSGNTIYF. CDR3 sequence (DNA): TGTGCCAGCAGTGAAGAGGGCACATCCTCTGGAAACACCATATATTTT. The chain is built from TRBV6-1 and TRBJ1-3; D gene ambiguous. The V gene's germline CDR1 is MNHNS and CDR2 SASEGT. Trimming removed 1 base at V and 0 bases at J, with 10 bases between. This CDR3 is 16 amino acids long.

The J gene is TRBJ1-5, the V gene TRBV15; D is ambiguous. Per germline, CDR1 LNHNV and CDR2 YYDKDF (reference sequence). Trimming removed 0 bases from V and 4 bases from J, with 7 bases in between. The length of the CDR3 is 14 residues. CDR3 nucleotide sequence: TGTGCCACCAGCAGAGATCGTACGAATCAGCCCCAGCATTTT. Translated, it gives CATSRDRTNQPQHF.

At least ten counts were recorded for this clonotype. The rearrangement links TRBV6-1 to TRBJ1-2; tentative D call: TRBD1 (6 bases). CDR1 is MNHNS, CDR2 SASEGT, per germline. Trimming shortened V by 1 base and J by 0 bases, and 12 bases separated the two germline ends. This CDR3 contains 16 residues. This chain's CDR3 is CASSEGWGRANYGYTF. The CDR3 coding sequence is TGTGCCAGCAGTGAAGGGTGGGGGCGAGCTAACTATGGCTACACCTTC.

Many counts were recorded for this clonotype. The rearrangement joins TRBV7-8 to TRBJ2-2, with 8 bases fitting TRBD2. Per the germline V gene, CDR1 is SGHVS and CDR2 is FQNEAQ. The CDR3 length is 12 residues. The CDR3 bases are TGTGGGTGGGGCGGGAGGCCCGGGGAGCTGTTTTTT. Protein sequence: CGWGGRPGELFF.

The chain is built from TRBV12-3 or TRBV12-4 and TRBJ2-2, with 7 bases matching TRBD1. CDR3 length: 12 amino acids. CDR3 protein: CGDRVNTGELFF. The CDR3 nucleotides are TGTGGTGACAGGGTGAACACCGGGGAGCTGTTTTTT.

The V and J genes are TRBV28 and TRBJ2-7; no clear D gene. Trimming left V 9 bases short and J 9 bases short, with 27 bases between. Germline V gene sequence: CDR1 MDHEN, CDR2 SYDVKM. The CDR3 extends over 15 amino acids. CDR3: CASTRAEEQHPRQYF. The CDR3 DNA sequence: TGTGCCAGTACCCGGGCTGAAGAGCAGCACCCACGGCAGTACTTC.

This chain uses TRBV29-1 with TRBJ2-7; perhaps TRBD1 as D (6 bases). From germline, CDR1 is SQVTM and CDR2 ANQGSEA. V gave up 3 bases and J gave up 3 bases, with 21 bases separating them. The CDR3 is made up of 16 amino acids. The CDR3, as DNA: TGCAGCGTTGAGTTAGGGGGACGGACGGGGTTCTACGAGCAGTACTTC. Translation gives CSVELGGRTGFYEQYF.

Many counts were recorded for this clonotype. The V gene is TRBV11-2, the J gene TRBJ1-6, with D maybe TRBD1 (5 bases). The CDR3 is 14 residues long. Trimming pared 2 bases from V and 7 bases from J, leaving 9 bases between. The germline gives CDR1 SGHAT, CDR2 FQNNGV. The CDR3: CASSLFRENSPLHF. In DNA form, the CDR3 reads TGTGCCAGCAGCTTATTCAGGGAAAATTCACCCCTCCACTTT.

This clonotype was counted many times. The rearrangement uses TRBV3-1 and TRBJ2-5; D unresolved. Trimming took off 1 base at V and 2 bases at J, with 8 bases between the two ends. The CDR3 contains 14 residues. Per germline, CDR1 LGHDT and CDR2 YNNKEL (reference sequence). The chain's CDR3 is CASSQGAAQETQYF. The CDR3 bases are TGTGCCAGCAGCCAAGGGGCCGCACAAGAGACCCAGTACTTC.

This clonotype was picked up a small number of times. This chain joins TRBV7-2 and TRBJ2-5, with a weak D call TRBD1 (6 bases). Per germline, CDR1 SGHTA and CDR2 FQGNSA. V lost 5 bases, J lost 7 bases, and 17 bases lay in between. The CDR3 has 14 amino acids. The CDR3 sequence: CASSPQGRLVTQYF. CDR3 coding DNA: TGTGCCAGCAGCCCACAGGGACGGTTAGTGACCCAGTACTTC.

This clonotype was recorded at least ten times. This rearrangement joins TRBV11-3 to TRBJ2-5; a possible D gene is TRBD1 (5 bases). The CDR3 sequence is 14 residues long. Germline V gives CDR1 SGHNT, CDR2 YENEEA. V lost 1 base and J 2 bases, leaving 8 bases between the germline ends. The CDR3 loop is CASSLGGRQETQYF. The DNA of the CDR3 is TGTGCCAGCAGCTTAGGGGGCAGACAAGAGACCCAGTACTTC.

This clonotype appeared many times. The chain couples TRBV27 to TRBJ2-7, with TRBD2 identical over 8 bases. Germline loops: CDR1 MNHEY, CDR2 SMNVEV (reference sequence). The CDR3 extends over 15 amino acids. The V and J ends lost 5 bases and 0 bases, in that order; junction bases with no gene match: 6. The DNA of the CDR3 is TGTGCCAGCAGTCGACTAGCGCTCGTCTCCTACGAGCAGTACTTC. This gives the protein CASSRLALVSYEQYF.

This clonotype occurred once. CDR3 sequence reads: CASSLVLWNTEAFF. CDR3 nucleotide sequence: TGTGCCAGCAGTTTAGTTTTATGGAACACTGAAGCTTTCTTT. This chain links TRBV28 with TRBJ1-1; D not resolved. This CDR3 spans 14 amino acids. The germline gives CDR1 MDHEN, CDR2 SYDVKM. The V gene lost 2 bases and the J gene lost 1 base, with 8 bases spanning the gap.

This clonotype was counted at least ten times. The rearrangement joins TRBV19 to TRBJ2-7; 9 bases align to TRBD2. The V gene's germline CDR1 is LNHDA and CDR2 SQIVND (reference sequence). The CDR3 is made up of 16 amino acids. V shed 3 bases and J 6 bases; nucleotides not matched to a gene: 12. CDR3 loop: CASSIESSGRVGEQYF. CDR3 bases: TGTGCCAGTAGTATCGAGAGTAGCGGGAGAGTCGGCGAGCAGTACTTC.

This clonotype has a count of ten or more. The junction and the germline gene differ at one end; a read error may be behind it. This chain links TRBV4-1 with TRBJ2-5, with 9 positions matching TRBD1. Germline V lookup: CDR1 MGHRA, CDR2 YSYEKL. The CDR3 runs to 14 residues. The CDR3 region has the DNA TGTGCCAGCAGTCCCACAGGGGGCGGAGAGACCCAGTACTTC. This translates into CASSPTGGGETQYF.

The chain carries TRBV20-1 and TRBJ1-1; TRBD1 matches 9 bases. The CDR3 loop spans 17 amino acids. The J segment lost 4 bases and the V segment lost 1 base, leaving 13 bases of the junction unmatched. CDR1 is DFQATT, CDR2 SNEGSKA, per germline (reference sequence). CDR3 in amino acids: CSARAGTGRLGGTEAFF. The CDR3 nucleotides are TGCAGTGCTAGAGCGGGGACAGGGAGATTAGGGGGCACTGAAGCTTTCTTT.

This clonotype was picked up many times. This sequence joins TRBV3-1 and TRBJ1-1; TRBD1 matches at 11 bases. CDR1 LGHDT and CDR2 YNNKEL come from the germline V gene (reference sequence). The CDR3 has 17 residues. With 3 bases clipped from V and 4 bases from J, the junction kept 10 bases outside the gene matches. CDR3 region: CASSQEGTGGLGTEAFF. The CDR3 nucleotides read TGTGCCAGCAGCCAGGAAGGGACAGGGGGATTGGGCACTGAAGCTTTCTTT.

This clonotype was seen repeatedly, ten times or more. V usage is TRBV19 and J usage is TRBJ1-2; TRBD1 is a possible D gene (6 bases). Germline V CDR1 and CDR2: LNHDA, SQIVND (reference sequence). V shed 3 bases and J shed 8 bases, with 16 bases lying between them. CDR3 length: 14 residues. CDR3 protein: CASSMGLQGYGYTF. CDR3 DNA: TGTGCCAGTAGTATGGGATTACAGGGCTACGGCTACACCTTC.

This clonotype was seen ten or more times. The V gene is TRBV11-2, the J gene TRBJ1-5; no firm D call. This CDR3 spans 15 amino acids. With 1 base removed from V and 4 bases from J, the gap between germline ends came to 11 bases. The germline gives CDR1 SGHAT, CDR2 FQNNGV. The CDR3, as DNA: TGTGCCAGCAGCTTAGGGGGTAGAGAAAATCAGCCCCAGCATTTT. Translating gives CASSLGGRENQPQHF.

This chain links TRBV12-3 or TRBV12-4 with TRBJ1-2; TRBD1 agrees at 9 bases. Germline trimming cut 5 bases from V and 5 bases from J; bases unmatched to any gene: 15. The CDR3 consists of 17 residues. CDR3 coding DNA: TGTGCCAGCAGTCAGAACGCCTTCCCAGGACAGGGGTATGGCTACACCTTC. Translated: CASSQNAFPGQGYGYTF.